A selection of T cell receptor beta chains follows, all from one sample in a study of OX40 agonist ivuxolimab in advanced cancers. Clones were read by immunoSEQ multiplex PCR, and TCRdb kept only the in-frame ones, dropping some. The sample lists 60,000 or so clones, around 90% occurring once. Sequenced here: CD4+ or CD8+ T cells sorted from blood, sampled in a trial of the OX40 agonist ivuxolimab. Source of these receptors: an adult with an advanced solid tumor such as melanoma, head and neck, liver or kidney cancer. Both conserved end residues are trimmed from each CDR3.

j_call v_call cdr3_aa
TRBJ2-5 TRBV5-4 ASSSPSANRETQY
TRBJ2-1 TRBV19 ASSIDPPNEQF
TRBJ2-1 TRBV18 ASSPRKTSGTPYNEQF
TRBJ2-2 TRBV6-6 ASSYSGGHTGELF
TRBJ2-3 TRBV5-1 ASSLVGGSTDTQY
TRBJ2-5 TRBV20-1 SATRGETQY
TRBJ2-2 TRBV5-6 ASSFLGRQDGELF
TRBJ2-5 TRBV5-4 ASSLARETQY
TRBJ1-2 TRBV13 ASSPSMGQPSSGYT
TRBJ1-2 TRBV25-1 ASPWTWGPPIGYT
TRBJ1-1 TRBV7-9 ASSLRSGRGDTEAF
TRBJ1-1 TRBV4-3 ASSQVRGVKNTEAF
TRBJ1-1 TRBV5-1 ASSLGNSDEAF
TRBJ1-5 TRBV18 ASSPPVHQGQPQH
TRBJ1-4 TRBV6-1 ASRWGRYEKLF
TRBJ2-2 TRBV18 ASSLSGANTGELF